This T cell receptor beta chain was documented in a study of cytomegalovirus exposure and HLA in healthy donors. Study-level results: An analysis done earlier found most TCR beta V segments productive about 87% or about 30% of the time. Owing to their indistinguishability, certain V segments, notably TRBV6-2 and TRBV6-3, were excluded.

Healthy donors of bone marrow made up the group. This CDR3 has 12 residues. V lost 5 bases and J 9 bases, leaving 11 bases between the germline ends. Germline CDR1 LNHDA, CDR2 SQIVND (reference sequence). The PCR made use of 60 Vbeta and 13 Jbeta primers. Only in-frame clones appear in the TCRdb table, and some are missing; sequencing was by immunoSEQ multiplex PCR. The sample has approximately 150,000 clones, roughly 9.4% seen once; the top ten hold roughly 1.9%. On this clone itself: Its cognate antigen is unknown.

V is TRBV19 and J is TRBJ1-5, with a possible D match to TRBD1 (5 bases). Sequences were obtained from PBMCs. The TCR comes from a male donor in good health and CMV-seronegative. The CDR3 sequence: CASSSLGGPQHF. Here the CDR3 DNA reads TGTGCCAGTAGTTCCCTGGGGGGGCCCCAGCATTTT.